The sequence of this T cell receptor beta chain was determined in a study of cytomegalovirus exposure and HLA in healthy donors. A multiplex PCR was run with 60 Vbeta primers and 13 Jbeta primers. The repertoire was sequenced with immunoSEQ multiplex PCR; TCRdb's copy has only in-frame clones and lacks some. The sample holds 150,000 or so clones, more than 75% seen once. Study-level findings and limits: In an earlier analysis, about 87% or about 30%: the productive usage of most TCR beta V segments. Across HLA loci, a later analysis found differing TCR association rates, with DRB1 most and HLA-C fewest. With later analysis, a missense DCLRE1C variant became linked to TCR beta V- and J-gene trimming.

The CDR3 length is 15 residues. CDR1 and CDR2 from the germline V gene are SEHNR and FQNEAQ (reference sequence). The V end was cut by 5 bases, the J end by 4 bases, with 17 bases between. Of note for this clone: What it binds is not known.

This receptor was identified in a man aged 50 to 59 in good health and CMV-seronegative. Sequenced input: PBMCs. The genes are TRBV7-9 and TRBJ1-2, with D uncertain. The CDR3 spells CASSQVGVIFYGYTF. The CDR3 nucleotides read TGTGCCAGCAGCCAAGTCGGAGTCATCTTCTATGGCTACACCTTC.